The 15 T cell receptor beta chains presented below share a single source sample, sequenced in a study of blood T cell repertoires in COVID-19. Libraries were prepared by immunoSEQ multiplex PCR; TCRdb keeps only in-frame clonotypes and omits some of them. The top ten hold 11% of the sample, which has some 170,000 clones, roughly four fifths seen once. The sequenced material came from peripheral blood. The receptors originated from a human donor in a cohort sampled during active COVID-19.

In its sample, this clone was seen once. The rearrangement links TRBV5-1 to TRBJ2-1; 11 nucleotides match TRBD2. This CDR3 spans 17 amino acids. V lost 4 bases to trimming and J lost 4 bases; unmatched junction nucleotides: 10. Germline values: CDR1 SGHRS, CDR2 YFSETQ. CDR3 loop: CASSHWASGGIYNEQFF. In DNA, the CDR3 is TGCGCCAGCAGCCACTGGGCTAGCGGGGGGATATACAATGAGCAGTTCTTC. Supplemented by reference TRBV5-1 and TRBJ2-1, the full variable domain reads KAGVTQTPRYLIKTRGQQVTLSCSPISGHRSVSWYQQTPGQGLQFLFEYFSETQRNKGNFPGRFSGRQFSNSRSEMNVSTLELGDSALYLCASSHWASGGIYNEQFFGPGTRLTVL.

The V and J genes are TRBV6-1 and TRBJ2-1; 7 bases map to TRBD2. The CDR3 covers 15 residues. Germline CDR1 reads MNHNS; CDR2 reads SASEGT. V was pared by 2 bases and J by 5 bases, with 6 bases of the junction left unmatched. DNA for the CDR3: TGTGCCAGCAGTGAAATCGGGGGGACGCACAATGAGCAGTTCTTC. Amino acid sequence: CASSEIGGTHNEQFF.

The V and J genes are TRBV28 and TRBJ1-6; 10 bases match TRBD1. With V trimmed by 7 bases and J by 8 bases, 8 bases remained unmatched. The CDR3 sequence is 15 residues long. Looked up from germline, CDR1 is MDHEN and CDR2 is SYDVKM. The CDR3 loop is CASIEGQGRYSPLHF. CDR3 bases: TGTGCCAGCATCGAGGGACAGGGGAGGTATTCACCCCTCCACTTT.

CDR3 sequence (DNA): TGCGCCAGCAGCCAAGGGCGCGGGGGGGCCCGTACGCAGTATTTT. It yields the protein CASSQGRGGARTQYF. The chain is built from TRBV4-3 and TRBJ2-3; TRBD2 aligns across 9 bases. Germline CDR1 LGHNA, CDR2 YSLEER. V lost 1 base and J lost 8; bases outside the gene matches: 7. The CDR3 has 15 residues.

CDR3 amino acids: CAISSGDSETQYF. The CDR3 DNA follows: TGTGCCATCAGTTCCGGGGACAGTGAGACCCAGTACTTC. The chain has TRBV10-3 and TRBJ2-5; TRBD1 agrees at 7 bases. V lost 5 bases and J lost 5; bases outside the gene matches: 5. Germline loops: CDR1 ENHRY, CDR2 SYGVKD. The CDR3 is made up of 13 amino acids.

This clone came up a few times. The chain links TRBV6-5 to TRBJ1-5; TRBD1 agrees at 8 bases. The CDR3 contains 15 residues. After removal of 0 bases from V and 12 bases from J, the junction contained 10 bases not matched to a gene. CDR1 MNHEY and CDR2 SVGAGI come from the germline V gene. The CDR3 bases are TGTGCCAGCAGTTACTCCCAGCAACGCAGGGGGCTCCAGCATTTT. Translated, it gives CASSYSQQRRGLQHF.

This chain joins TRBV4-1 and TRBJ2-1, with D maybe TRBD2 (7 bases). The CDR3 extends over 19 amino acids. V lost 0 bases and J 0 bases, leaving 18 bases between the germline ends. Germline CDR1 reads MGHRA; CDR2 reads YSYEKL. CDR3 nucleotide sequence: TGCGCCAGCAGCCAAGATGGGGATGGCGGGGGCCACTCCTACAATGAGCAGTTCTTC. Amino acid sequence: CASSQDGDGGGHSYNEQFF.

The chain has TRBV7-3 and TRBJ2-2, with 7 positions matching TRBD1. Trimming cost V 3 bases and J 6 bases; bases outside gene matches: 1. Germline-derived CDR1 and CDR2 are SGHTA and FQGTGA. CDR3 length: 13 residues. In nucleotides, the CDR3 is TGTGCCAGCAGCTTCACAGGGGCCGGGGAGCTGTTTTTT. Its translation is CASSFTGAGELFF.

The chain joins TRBV7-3 to TRBJ2-2; TRBD1 matches 8 bases. Germline V gene sequence: CDR1 SGHTA, CDR2 FQGTGA. The V and J ends lost 5 bases and 1 base, in that order; junction bases with no gene match: 3. CDR3 length equals 15 residues. In DNA, the CDR3 is TGTGCCAGCAGCCCCGGACAGGGGAACACCGGGGAGCTGTTTTTT. The encoded protein is CASSPGQGNTGELFF. The whole variable domain, remainder taken from reference TRBV7-3 and TRBJ2-2, is GAGVSQTPSNKVTEKGKYVELRCDPISGHTALYWYRQSLGQGPEFLIYFQGTGAADDSGLPNDRFFAVRPEGSVSTLKIQRTERGDSAVYLCASSPGQGNTGELFFGEGSRLTVL.

This rearrangement joins TRBV28 to TRBJ1-3; D call uncertain. The CDR3 loop spans 11 amino acids. V was pared by 5 bases and J by 7 bases, with 6 bases between. Germline V lookup: CDR1 MDHEN, CDR2 SYDVKM. For the CDR3, the DNA is TGTGCCAGCAGTCTCCGGAACACCATATATTTT. Protein: CASSLRNTIYF.

V and J are TRBV2 and TRBJ2-3; 8 bases map to TRBD2. The CDR3 sequence is 14 residues long. Germline V lookup: CDR1 SNHLY, CDR2 FYNNEI. The junction had 2 bases not matched to a gene; V was cut back by 5 bases and J by 1 base. This chain's CDR3 is CASSLLAGTDTQYF. DNA for the CDR3: TGTGCCAGCAGTCTACTAGCGGGCACAGATACGCAGTATTTT.

The CDR3 DNA follows: TGTGCCAGCAGCAACAGGGGTGGGGAGACCCAGTACTTC. It encodes CASSNRGGETQYF. The genes are TRBV7-2 and TRBJ2-5, with 7 bases that match TRBD1. With V trimmed by 5 bases and J by 5 bases, 5 bases remained unmatched. Germline V CDR1 and CDR2: SGHTA, FQGNSA. This CDR3 comprises 13 residues.

The chain has TRBV7-2 and TRBJ2-3; tentative D call: TRBD1 (5 bases). V was pared by 1 base and J by 0 bases, with 11 bases between. The CDR3 length is 16 residues. The germline gives CDR1 SGHTA, CDR2 FQGNSA. Here the CDR3 DNA reads TGTGCCAGCAGCTTAGTTCTTGGGGCTAGCACAGATACGCAGTATTTT. It translates to CASSLVLGASTDTQYF.

As concerns this clone: Relative to the germline gene, one junction end is altered; a read error may explain this. The chain has TRBV7-8 and TRBJ1-5; 9 bases are shared with TRBD1. CDR1 is SGHVS, CDR2 FQNEAQ, per germline. CDR3 length: 16 amino acids. In DNA, the CDR3 is TGTGCCGGCAGCTTATCCACGGGGACAGGGAATCAGCCCCAGCATTTT. Translating gives CAGSLSTGTGNQPQHF.

This clone has only one observation. This chain uses TRBV24-1 with TRBJ2-1, with 8 bases identical to TRBD2. Trimming removed 3 bases from V and 10 bases from J; junction bases left unmatched: 10. This CDR3 has 15 residues. The germline gives CDR1 KGHDR, CDR2 SFDVKD. DNA for the CDR3: TGTGCCACCAGTGATATGTCTAGCGGGTCCCTCGAGCAGTTCTTC. It specifies CATSDMSSGSLEQFF.